These 19 T cell receptor beta chains were sequenced from one sample in a study of CD8 T cells in ankylosing spondylitis. Via MiXCR, TCRdb re-called the 5' RACE reads, giving one row per CDR3 protein. The profile shows roughly 350,000 distinct CDR3 sequences, under 8.5% of them singletons. Study results and caveats: A TCR beta motif of under 10 highly homologous variants seemed to mark ankylosing spondylitis blood.

These receptors' antigens are unknown. The sample consisted of blood, either unsorted or a sorted T cell fraction (not recorded which). The receptors shown here come from a male donor with ankylosing spondylitis.

This clonotype was picked up many times. The rearrangement links TRBV20-1 to TRBJ1-5; perhaps TRBD1 as D (5 bases). The CDR3 is 13 amino acids. Germline values: CDR1 DFQATT, CDR2 SNEGSKA (reference sequence). Trimming took off 5 bases at V and 4 bases at J, with 12 bases between the two ends. The CDR3 reads CSAGTGLNQPQHF. The CDR3 region has the DNA TGCAGTGCTGGGACGGGACTTAATCAGCCCCAGCATTTT.

The chain combines TRBV7-8 with TRBJ2-1; D assignment may be TRBD1 or TRBD2 (5 bases each). V was trimmed by 4 bases and J by 1 base, leaving 17 bases between them. The CDR3 sequence is 17 residues long. CDR1 is SGHVS and CDR2 is FQNEAQ in the germline V gene. The DNA for the CDR3 is TGTGCCAGCAGCTCGACTCGGGACGGGGAGTCCTACAATGAGCAGTTCTTC. Residues: CASSSTRDGESYNEQFF.

This clonotype was counted only a few times. The genes are TRBV18 and TRBJ1-1, with 7 bases matching TRBD1. Germline V gene data show CDR1 as KGHSH and CDR2 as LQKENI. With V trimmed by 4 bases and J by 0 bases, 2 bases remained unmatched. The CDR3 is made up of 14 amino acids. The CDR3 here is CASSQDRMNTEAFF. The DNA for the CDR3 is TGTGCCAGCTCACAGGACAGGATGAACACTGAAGCTTTCTTT.

The chain employs TRBV7-2 and TRBJ2-7; D may be TRBD2 (5 bases). The length of the CDR3 is 14 residues. CDR1 is SGHTA and CDR2 is FQGNSA in the germline V gene. V was pared by 5 bases and J by 3 bases, with 14 bases between. CDR3 sequence reads: CASSTRRGHYEQYF. The DNA of the CDR3 is TGTGCCAGCAGCACCCGACGAGGGCACTACGAGCAGTACTTC.

This clonotype was observed at least ten times. This sequence joins TRBV3-1 and TRBJ2-2; D gene uncertain. The ends were cut back, 7 bases at V and 4 bases at J, with 19 bases in the middle. This CDR3 contains 16 residues. CDR1 LGHDT and CDR2 YNNKEL come from the germline V gene (reference sequence). In nucleotides, the CDR3 is TGTGCCAGCAATCCGGGTCCTTCCTTATCCACCGGGGAGCTGTTTTTT. Translation gives CASNPGPSLSTGELFF.

The rearrangement joins TRBV6-5 to TRBJ1-1, with 8 bases lining up with TRBD1. V lost 6 bases, J lost 4 bases, and 10 bases stayed unmatched. Germline V gene lookup returns CDR1 MNHEY and CDR2 SVGAGI. This CDR3 is built from 15 residues. The CDR3: CASSYNPDRGTEAFF. The CDR3 DNA reads as TGTGCCAGCAGCTACAATCCCGACAGGGGCACTGAAGCTTTCTTT.

This clonotype came up a few times. V is TRBV11-3 and J is TRBJ2-1; no clear D. The ends were cut back, 5 bases at V and 8 bases at J, with 10 bases in the middle. Germline CDR1 and CDR2: SGHNT and YENEEA. The CDR3 extends over 12 amino acids. The CDR3 region is CASSMARHEQFF. The CDR3 DNA reads as TGTGCCAGCAGCATGGCTCGACATGAGCAGTTCTTC.

This clonotype was recorded a few times. The chain carries TRBV12-3 or TRBV12-4 and TRBJ2-5, with 7 nucleotides matching TRBD2. The CDR3 extends over 14 amino acids. V gave up 3 bases and J gave up 5 bases; unmatched junction bases: 6. Written as DNA, the CDR3 is TGTGCCAGCAGTTTTAGCGGGCTGGGGGAGACCCAGTACTTC. This codes for CASSFSGLGETQYF.

This clonotype was picked up many times. The rearrangement joins TRBV12-3 or TRBV12-4 to TRBJ2-7, with TRBD2 as a possible D gene (6 bases). Deletions cut 5 bases from V and 6 bases from J, with 14 bases between. The CDR3 consists of 13 residues. Here the CDR3 DNA reads TGTGCCAGCAGTGCCCCCTTTAGCGGCGAGCAGTACTTC. Translation: CASSAPFSGEQYF.

In its sample, this clonotype was seen a few times. This sequence joins TRBV6-4 and TRBJ2-2; no firm D call. The CDR3 sequence is 14 residues long. CDR1 and CDR2 from the germline V gene are MRHNA and SNTAGT. V lost 6 bases and J lost 2, with 10 bases in between. The chain's CDR3 is CASSPLVNTGELFF. The CDR3 DNA follows: TGTGCCAGCAGCCCCCTGGTCAACACCGGGGAGCTGTTTTTT.

For the CDR3, the DNA is TGTGCCAGCAGCCCAGGCCCCGGGACTAGCGGGTGGAATGAGCAGTTCTTC. Translating gives CASSPGPGTSGWNEQFF. V usage is TRBV14 and J usage is TRBJ2-1, with 12 bases lining up with TRBD2. In germline, CDR1 is SGHDN, CDR2 FVKESK. The V gene end was trimmed by 4 bases and the J gene end by 7 bases; junction bases not matched to a gene: 11. CDR3 length: 17 residues. The variable domain in full, completed from reference TRBV14 and TRBJ2-1, reads EAGVTQFPSHSVIEKGQTVTLRCDPISGHDNLYWYRRVMGKEIKFLLHFVKESKQDESGMPNNRFLAERTGGTYSTLKVQPAELEDSGVYFCASSPGPGTSGWNEQFFGPGTRLTVL.

The rearrangement links TRBV7-2 to TRBJ2-3, with TRBD2 matching over 13 bases. Per germline, CDR1 SGHTA and CDR2 FQGNSA. The CDR3 runs 16 residues. V shed 5 bases, J shed 4 bases, and the junction held 6 bases outside the gene matches. The CDR3, as DNA: TGTGCCAGCAGCCCCAGGACTAGCGGGAGTTCAGATACGCAGTATTTT. This encodes CASSPRTSGSSDTQYF. Using reference TRBV7-2 and TRBJ2-3 for the parts outside the CDR3, the full variable domain is GAGVSQSPSNKVTEKGKDVELRCDPISGHTALYWYRQSLGQGLEFLIYFQGNSAPDKSGLPSDRFSAERTGGSVSTLTIQRTQQEDSAVYLCASSPRTSGSSDTQYFGPGTRLTVL.

This clonotype has more than one count but fewer than ten. The CDR3 coding sequence is TGTGCCAGTAGTATTCTTCCTCTCGGGGAGCTGTTTTTT. Translation gives CASSILPLGELFF. V usage is TRBV19 and J usage is TRBJ2-2; D call uncertain. Per germline, CDR1 LNHDA and CDR2 SQIVND (reference sequence). V was shortened by 3 bases and J by 7 bases, with 9 bases between the two germline ends. This CDR3 has 13 residues.

Ten or more counts support this clonotype. This chain links TRBV29-1 with TRBJ2-2, with unresolved D. The V and J ends lost 4 bases and 4 bases respectively, with 7 bases between them. Germline V lookup: CDR1 SQVTM, CDR2 ANQGSEA. This CDR3 has 12 residues. The CDR3 DNA sequence: TGCAGCGTTGTATCGTCCACCGGGGAGCTGTTTTTT. Translation: CSVVSSTGELFF.

This clonotype was seen at least ten times. The chain is built from TRBV28 and TRBJ1-2; the D gene is possibly TRBD1 (6 bases). This CDR3 is 15 amino acids long. V dropped 6 bases and J dropped 2 bases, with 16 bases sitting between them. The germline gives CDR1 MDHEN, CDR2 SYDVKM. The CDR3 sequence: CASRTGSSGNYGYTF. The CDR3 region has the DNA TGTGCCAGCAGGACAGGATCCTCTGGAAACTATGGCTACACCTTC.

The chain joins TRBV5-6 to TRBJ1-5; D perhaps matches TRBD1 (6 bases). Trimming took off 3 bases at V and 3 bases at J, with 16 bases between the two ends. This CDR3 spans 16 amino acids. CDR1 is SGHDT, CDR2 YYEEEE, per germline. The CDR3 is CASSYLMGGPNQPQHF. The CDR3 nucleotides are TGTGCCAGCAGCTACCTAATGGGGGGCCCCAATCAGCCCCAGCATTTT.

In this sample, this clonotype turned up a few times. The chain couples TRBV9 to TRBJ2-2; D is possibly TRBD2 (5 bases). CDR1 is SGDLS, CDR2 YYNGEE, per germline. The CDR3 length is 15 residues. The V end was cut by 0 bases, the J end by 6 bases, with 12 bases between. The CDR3 reads CASSVELAGAGELFF. The CDR3, as DNA: TGTGCCAGCAGCGTAGAGCTAGCCGGGGCCGGGGAGCTGTTTTTT.

This clonotype was seen a handful of times. The J gene is TRBJ1-3, the V gene TRBV7-2, with D unresolved. With 6 bases removed from V and 8 bases from J, the gap between germline ends came to 17 bases. Germline V gene data show CDR1 as SGHTA and CDR2 as FQGNSA. The length of the CDR3 is 14 residues. DNA of the CDR3: TGTGCCAGCAGTCGTGACGGAGCCACGGACACCATATATTTT. Translated: CASSRDGATDTIYF. The whole variable domain, remainder taken from reference TRBV7-2 and TRBJ1-3, is GAGVSQSPSNKVTEKGKDVELRCDPISGHTALYWYRQSLGQGLEFLIYFQGNSAPDKSGLPSDRFSAERTGGSVSTLTIQRTQQEDSAVYLCASSRDGATDTIYFGEGSWLTVV.

The chain recombines TRBV15 with TRBJ2-1; 9 bases map to TRBD2. This CDR3 region has 16 residues. Germline CDR1 is LNHNV and CDR2 is YYDKDF (reference sequence). Trimming cost V 1 base and J 7 bases; bases outside gene matches: 8. CDR3 sequence: CATSRGSSGKRNEQFF. The DNA of the CDR3 is TGTGCCACCAGCAGAGGGTCTAGCGGGAAACGGAATGAGCAGTTCTTC.